The present T cell receptor beta chain was sequenced within a study of cytomegalovirus exposure and HLA in healthy donors. Germline V gene lookup returns CDR1 MDHEN and CDR2 SYDVKM. This CDR3 has 11 amino acids. V was cut by 5 bases and J by 8 bases, with 10 bases left in between. The PCR was carried out with 60 Vbeta primers and 13 Jbeta primers. Data came from immunoSEQ multiplex PCR; TCRdb stores just in-frame clones and leaves some out. The sample has about 150,000 clones, around four fifths seen once; the top ten hold 1%. The TCR sequence derives from a woman in her 50s in good health and CMV-seropositive. The source material was PBMCs. The V and J genes are TRBV28 and TRBJ2-7; TRBD2 is a possible D gene (5 bases). The CDR3: CASSARTQQYF. The CDR3 bases are TGTGCCAGCAGTGCTAGGACTCAGCAGTACTTC.